This entry lists 11 T cell receptor beta chains sequenced from one sample in a study of blood T cell repertoires in COVID-19. Using immunoSEQ multiplex PCR, the repertoire was profiled, and TCRdb retains in-frame clones only, with some absent. The repertoire has 130,000 to 150,000 clones, almost 85% of them found once; the top ten carry approximately 5%. Material: PBMCs or T cells enriched from blood (not recorded which). Receptors originate from a man aged 35 to 55 with acute COVID-19.

The genes are TRBV6-2 or TRBV6-3 and TRBJ1-5; D is ambiguous. CDR1 is MNHEY, CDR2 SVGEGT, per germline. Trimming stripped 2 bases from V and 5 bases from J, with 19 bases between. The CDR3 is made up of 17 amino acids. The DNA for the CDR3 is TGTGCCAGCAGTTACACCCTGGGAGGAGCCCCCCATCAGCCCCAGCATTTT. It is translated as CASSYTLGGAPHQPQHF.

The DNA for the CDR3 is TGCAGCGGACTAGCGGGAGTCCAAGGCAATGAGCAGTTCTTC. It yields the protein CSGLAGVQGNEQFF. The chain uses TRBV29-1 and TRBJ2-1; 12 positions match TRBD2. V lost 7 bases to trimming and J lost 6 bases; unmatched junction nucleotides: 7. CDR1 SQVTM and CDR2 ANQGSEA come from the germline V gene. This CDR3 is 14 amino acids long.

The gene calls are TRBV11-2 and TRBJ1-1; D uncertain. Germline lookup yields CDR1 SGHAT and CDR2 FQNNGV. Trimming cost V 5 bases and J 0 bases, with 7 bases left between them. There are 13 residues in the CDR3. The CDR3 loop is CASSPSLNTEAFF. CDR3 in DNA: TGTGCCAGCAGCCCCTCCCTGAACACTGAAGCTTTCTTT.

The V gene is TRBV6-5, the J gene TRBJ2-7; D perhaps matches TRBD1 (6 bases). Looked up from germline, CDR1 is MNHEY and CDR2 is SVGAGI. The germline V and J ends were trimmed by 5 bases and 2 bases, with 10 bases remaining between them. CDR3 size: 13 residues. The CDR3 region is CASSQPGAYEQYF. The CDR3, as DNA: TGTGCCAGCAGTCAACCAGGGGCCTACGAGCAGTACTTC.

This chain connects TRBV6-2 or TRBV6-3 to TRBJ2-1; 8 positions match TRBD1. V shed 2 bases and J 5 bases; nucleotides not matched to a gene: 8. Per the germline V gene, CDR1 is MNHEY and CDR2 is SVGEGT. CDR3 length: 16 amino acids. In DNA form, the CDR3 reads TGTGCCAGCAGTTACCCCATGGACAGGGTAGACAATGAGCAGTTCTTC. Translation gives CASSYPMDRVDNEQFF.

J is TRBJ1-2 and V is TRBV29-1; no definite D call. V lost 3 bases, J lost 3 bases, and 14 bases lay in between. The CDR3 sequence is 14 residues long. CDR1 is SQVTM and CDR2 is ANQGSEA in the germline V gene. In DNA form, the CDR3 reads TGCAGCGTTGAGGCCGGGATGAGAGACTATGGCTACACCTTC. Its protein is CSVEAGMRDYGYTF.

The V and J genes are TRBV10-1 and TRBJ2-5; TRBD1 matches at 7 bases. The trim removed 5 bases at V and 9 bases at J, leaving 9 bases unmatched. The CDR3 extends over 13 amino acids. Germline V gene lookup returns CDR1 WNHNN and CDR2 SYGVQD (reference sequence). For the CDR3, the DNA is TGCGCCAGCAGTCGGGACAGCCAAGGGGCCCAGTACTTC. This translates into CASSRDSQGAQYF.

The chain carries TRBV6-1 and TRBJ1-6; TRBD1 matches at 9 bases. The V gene end was trimmed by 0 bases and the J gene end by 9 bases; junction bases not matched to a gene: 6. The CDR3 sequence is 16 residues long. Germline V gene lookup returns CDR1 MNHNS and CDR2 SASEGT. Written as DNA, the CDR3 is TGTGCCAGCAGTGAAGCGACAGGGGGAGAGGGTTCACCCCTCCACTTT. Translating gives CASSEATGGEGSPLHF.

The chain couples TRBV5-6 to TRBJ2-7; maybe TRBD1 (5 bases). The CDR3 length is 13 residues. V dropped 4 bases and J dropped 1 base, with 9 bases sitting between them. CDR1 and CDR2 (germline): SGHDT, YYEEEE. The CDR3 loop reads CASSLAGSYEQYF. The DNA for the CDR3 is TGTGCCAGCAGCCTGGCAGGGTCCTACGAGCAGTACTTC.

This chain joins TRBV9 and TRBJ1-1, with TRBD1 matching over 11 bases. CDR3 length equals 15 residues. Germline values: CDR1 SGDLS, CDR2 YYNGEE. The junction had 7 bases not matched to a gene; V was cut back by 4 bases and J by 5 bases. The CDR3 DNA sequence: TGTGCCAGCAGCCTAGGACAGGGGGCAAGGACTGAAGCTTTCTTT. This codes for CASSLGQGARTEAFF.

The CDR3 coding sequence is TGCGCCAGCAGCTCGCGCCGGGCTAGCGGGGGCCCAGATACGCAGTATTTT. It codes for CASSSRRASGGPDTQYF. The chain employs TRBV5-1 and TRBJ2-3, with 10 bases lining up with TRBD2. Germline CDR1 and CDR2: SGHRS and YFSETQ. Losses at the gene ends were 3 bases for V and 4 bases for J; bases not matched to a gene: 11. The CDR3 totals 17 residues.